Described below is a single TCR beta chain sequence and its context. Its specificity is not known. Replicate PCRs from sorted subsets contained about 0.2 ug DNA, which is approximately 30,000 T cell genomes. Using immunoSEQ multiplex PCR, the repertoire was profiled, and TCRdb retains in-frame clones only, with some absent. This table has 1.5 million to 2.5 million clones, about 95% appearing once. This specimen belongs to a study of shared clonotypes between healthy human individuals. The overall study: Samples came from two female and a few male donors aged 18 to 49. Overall study results and limits: A handful of donors shared approximately 5% of their naive CD4 clonotypes.

CD8 cells regarded as naive lacked CD45RO, were positively chosen for CCR7, and omitted terminally differentiated effector memory CD45RA+ cells. The germline gives CDR1 MNHNS, CDR2 SASEGT. The CDR3 has 13 amino acids. V lost 1 base and J 7 bases, leaving 11 bases between the germline ends. Sequences were obtained from naive CD8+ T cells sorted from blood. The V and J genes are TRBV6-1 and TRBJ2-7, with D maybe TRBD2 (6 bases). The sequence derives from a man between 18 and 29 years old in good health. The CDR3 region has the DNA TGTGCCAGCAGTGAAGGTGGAGGGTGGGAGCAGTACTTC. It specifies CASSEGGGWEQYF.